The clone carrying this TCR beta chain was found once. As yet, its antigen is unknown. The PCR was carried out with 60 Vbeta primers and 13 Jbeta primers. Sequencing used immunoSEQ multiplex PCR; TCRdb keeps in-frame clones, though not all of them. The sample holds 130,000 to 150,000 clones; around 72% are singletons and the top ten take approximately 2.1%. The sample comes from a study of cytomegalovirus exposure and HLA in healthy donors. Study conclusions and caveats: A list of more than 150 TCR beta chains associated with cytomegalovirus was given.

Trimming removed 4 bases from V and 6 bases from J; junction bases left unmatched: 5. The CDR3 contains 15 residues. Germline CDR1 and CDR2: SGHVS and FQNEAQ. This TCR derives from a man aged 40-49 years in good health and CMV-seronegative. The chain links TRBV7-8 to TRBJ2-2, with 10 bases lining up with TRBD1. Input material: PBMCs. The DNA of the CDR3 is TGTGCCAGCAGCTCCGGGACAGGGGTTCCCGGGGAGCTGTTTTTT. Translating it yields CASSSGTGVPGELFF.